These 24 T cell receptor beta chains came from one sample sequenced in a study of blood T cell repertoires in COVID-19. Some clones are missing from TCRdb's copy, which holds only in-frame ones; the method was immunoSEQ multiplex PCR. This table holds about 280,000 clones, about 85% found once. Sequencing was performed on PBMCs or T cells enriched from blood (not recorded which). These receptor sequences come from a woman in her forties or fifties who had recovered from COVID-19.

In its sample, this clone was seen once. CDR3 residues: CASSLYMNTEAFF. The CDR3, as DNA: TGTGCCAGCAGCCTGTACATGAACACTGAAGCTTTCTTT. The V call is TRBV5-8, the J call TRBJ1-1; no reliable D call. Deletions cut 4 bases from V and 0 bases from J, with 7 bases between. Germline V gene data show CDR1 as SGHTS and CDR2 as YDEGEE. This CDR3 region has 13 residues.

The rearrangement joins TRBV19 to TRBJ2-3, with 9 bases lining up with TRBD1. This CDR3 has 14 amino acids. V lost 9 bases to trimming and J lost 5 bases; unmatched junction nucleotides: 9. Looked up from germline, CDR1 is LNHDA and CDR2 is SQIVND (reference sequence). Here the CDR3 DNA reads TGTGCCAGCGGATCCGGGACAGGGCGAGATACGCAGTATTTT. The encoded protein is CASGSGTGRDTQYF.

J is TRBJ1-2 and V is TRBV29-1; D ambiguous. The CDR3 loop spans 12 amino acids. The V end was cut by 4 bases, the J end by 6 bases, with 12 bases between. The germline gives CDR1 SQVTM, CDR2 ANQGSEA. CDR3 in amino acids: CSVVVQVHGYTF. CDR3 in DNA: TGCAGCGTTGTGGTGCAGGTTCATGGCTACACCTTC.

This clone is a singleton in its sample. The rearrangement joins TRBV2 to TRBJ1-4; TRBD1 agrees at 8 bases. The CDR3 sequence is 15 residues long. J lost 6 bases, V lost 5 bases, and 8 bases had no gene match. Germline V lookup: CDR1 SNHLY, CDR2 FYNNEI. The CDR3 protein is CASSSGQGWYEKLFF. The CDR3 DNA sequence: TGTGCCAGCAGTTCCGGACAGGGATGGTATGAAAAACTGTTTTTT.

V gene TRBV11-3 combines with J gene TRBJ2-1, with D tentatively TRBD2 (6 bases). Germline-derived CDR1 and CDR2 are SGHNT and YENEEA. V was trimmed by 4 bases and J by 8 bases, leaving 15 bases between them. The CDR3 has 14 amino acids. CDR3 residues: CASSSTGGLDEQFF. DNA of the CDR3: TGTGCCAGCAGCTCAACTGGAGGGTTGGATGAGCAGTTCTTC.

V and J are TRBV7-9 and TRBJ1-4; 7 nucleotides match TRBD1. V was clipped by 7 bases and J by 4 bases; unmatched bases: 6. This CDR3 spans 14 amino acids. The germline V gene encodes CDR1 SEHNR and CDR2 FQNEAQ (reference sequence). CDR3 coding DNA: TGTGCCAGCACCAAGGGGGACAGTAATGAAAAACTGTTTTTT. It is translated as CASTKGDSNEKLFF.

The sample holds one count of this clone. This chain joins TRBV20-1 and TRBJ1-3, with TRBD1 identical over 7 bases. This CDR3 comprises 16 residues. Germline CDR1 reads DFQATT; CDR2 reads SNEGSKA (reference sequence). V lost 3 bases to trimming and J lost 0 bases; unmatched junction nucleotides: 8. The CDR3 loop is CSASSGTVTSGNTIYF. CDR3 sequence (DNA): TGCAGTGCTAGTTCCGGGACAGTGACCTCTGGAAACACCATATATTTT.

The chain recombines TRBV5-5 with TRBJ1-2; the D gene is possibly TRBD1 (5 bases). The CDR3 extends over 15 amino acids. Germline CDR1 SGHKS, CDR2 YYEKEE (reference sequence). The V end was cut by 0 bases, the J end by 6 bases, with 15 bases between. The CDR3 sequence is CASSLGELTEDGYTF. The DNA of the CDR3 is TGTGCCAGCAGCTTGGGTGAGTTGACAGAAGATGGCTACACCTTC.

This sequence joins TRBV7-2 and TRBJ1-1; the D is unclear. CDR1 is SGHTA and CDR2 is FQGNSA in the germline V gene. Trimming left V 6 bases short and J 1 base short, with 18 bases between. This CDR3 spans 16 amino acids. CDR3 sequence (DNA): TGTGCCAGCAGGAGGGCCCGGTTTGGGGAGAACACTGAAGCTTTCTTT. Translating it yields CASRRARFGENTEAFF. Together with reference TRBV7-2 and TRBJ1-1, the CDR3 gives the full variable domain: GAGVSQSPSNKVTEKGKDVELRCDPISGHTALYWYRQSLGQGLEFLIYFQGNSAPDKSGLPSDRFSAERTGGSVSTLTIQRTQQEDSAVYLCASRRARFGENTEAFFGQGTRLTVV.

This chain joins TRBV9 and TRBJ2-1; tentatively, D is TRBD1 (5 bases). CDR3 length equals 12 residues. CDR1 SGDLS and CDR2 YYNGEE come from the germline V gene. V lost 3 bases and J lost 7, with 8 bases in between. The CDR3 reads CASSGGRNEQFF. Written as DNA, the CDR3 is TGTGCCAGCAGCGGGGGCAGAAATGAGCAGTTCTTC.

Written as DNA, the CDR3 is TGTGCCAGCAGCTTCTCACCCCTGGACAGGGGGGGGACTGAAGCTTTCTTT. Translating gives CASSFSPLDRGGTEAFF. This chain joins TRBV7-9 and TRBJ1-1; 10 bases line up with TRBD1. The V gene's germline CDR1 is SEHNR and CDR2 FQNEAQ (reference sequence). This CDR3 region has 17 residues. V gave up 3 bases and J gave up 5 bases; unmatched junction bases: 12.

The chain links TRBV6-5 to TRBJ1-1, with D hard to call. Per the germline V gene, CDR1 is MNHEY and CDR2 is SVGAGI. The CDR3 spans 15 residues. V lost 2 bases and J lost 5, with 15 bases in between. The CDR3 coding sequence is TGTGCCAGCAGTTACCAAATGGACTTAAAGACTGAAGCTTTCTTT. Its translation is CASSYQMDLKTEAFF.

V usage is TRBV3-1 (or the pseudogene TRBV3-2) and J usage is TRBJ2-3; weak D call: TRBD2 (6 bases). CDR1 LGHDT and CDR2 YNNKEL come from the germline V gene (reference sequence). With 0 bases removed from V and 3 bases from J, the gap between germline ends came to 10 bases. The CDR3 length is 15 residues. This CDR3 is CASSQDPGSTDTQYF. The CDR3 region has the DNA TGTGCCAGCAGCCAAGATCCCGGGAGTACAGATACGCAGTATTTT.

The chain uses TRBV20-1 and TRBJ2-7, with 10 nucleotides matching TRBD2. With V trimmed by 3 bases and J by 1 base, 9 bases remained unmatched. CDR1 is DFQATT, CDR2 SNEGSKA, per germline (reference sequence). The CDR3 is made up of 16 amino acids. The CDR3 bases are TGCAGTGCTAGTAAGGGAATAGCGGGAGGTTCCTACGAGCAGTACTTC. Its protein product is CSASKGIAGGSYEQYF.

This rearrangement joins TRBV11-2 to TRBJ2-1; 15 positions match TRBD2. This CDR3 is built from 15 residues. V gave up 4 bases and J gave up 10 bases; unmatched junction bases: 5. Germline values: CDR1 SGHAT, CDR2 FQNNGV. The CDR3 sequence is CASSSGLAGGTEQFF. CDR3 DNA: TGTGCCAGCAGCTCGGGACTAGCGGGGGGAACGGAGCAGTTCTTC.

The V and J genes are TRBV5-6 and TRBJ2-3; a weak D match, TRBD1 (5 bases). The CDR3 has 16 residues. Per germline, CDR1 SGHDT and CDR2 YYEEEE. The V end was cut by 4 bases, the J end by 6 bases, with 21 bases between. DNA of the CDR3: TGTGCCAGCAGCCCATACCTAGGGGTGCGACCCGATACGCAGTATTTT. Its protein product is CASSPYLGVRPDTQYF. The entire variable domain, with the rest obtained from reference TRBV5-6 and TRBJ2-3, is as follows: DAGVTQSPTHLIKTRGQQVTLRCSPKSGHDTVSWYQQALGQGPQFIFQYYEEEERQRGNFPDRFSGHQFPNYSSELNVNALLLGDSALYLCASSPYLGVRPDTQYFGPGTRLTVL.

The rearrangement joins TRBV4-2 to TRBJ1-5, with 7 bases lining up with TRBD1. V lost 8 bases, J lost 8 bases, and 12 bases stayed unmatched. The CDR3 consists of 14 residues. CDR1 is LGHNA and CDR2 is YNFKEQ in the germline V gene. The CDR3 here is CASPPRDSLKPQHF. CDR3 DNA sequence: TGTGCCAGCCCCCCAAGGGACAGCCTTAAGCCCCAGCATTTT.

The rearrangement links TRBV7-9 to TRBJ1-3; D is possibly TRBD1 (6 bases). Between the trimmed V and J ends, which lost 4 bases and 0 bases, there was a span of 13 bases. Germline values: CDR1 SEHNR, CDR2 FQNEAQ (reference sequence). The CDR3 covers 16 residues. Here the CDR3 reads CASSSTGTPSGNTIYF. CDR3 nucleotide sequence: TGTGCCAGCAGCTCAACCGGGACACCCTCTGGAAACACCATATATTTT.

The CDR3 region has the DNA TGTGCCAGCAGCTTAGGCGGGGGGCGTGGTGAGCAGTTCTTC. Residues: CASSLGGGRGEQFF. The rearrangement uses TRBV11-2 and TRBJ2-1; 8 nucleotides line up with TRBD2. V was pared by 1 base and J by 9 bases, with 5 bases of the junction left unmatched. The CDR3 is made up of 14 amino acids. Germline CDR1 reads SGHAT; CDR2 reads FQNNGV.

This chain joins TRBV19 and TRBJ1-3; D remains unclear. Trimming removed 7 bases from V and 2 bases from J, with 18 bases in between. CDR3 length: 16 amino acids. The germline CDR1 and CDR2 sequences are LNHDA and SQIVND (reference sequence). In nucleotides, the CDR3 is TGTGCCAGTACCCCAGAGAGGGTTCGGACTGGAAACACCATATATTTT. Translated, it gives CASTPERVRTGNTIYF. Variable domain in full (rest from reference TRBV19 and TRBJ1-3): DGGITQSPKYLFRKEGQNVTLSCEQNLNHDAMYWYRQDPGQGLRLIYYSQIVNDFQKGDIAEGYSVSREKKESFPLTVTSAQKNPTAFYLCASTPERVRTGNTIYFGEGSWLTVV.

The chain couples TRBV27 to TRBJ2-1; D ambiguous. The CDR3 length is 11 residues. V was pared by 5 bases and J by 5 bases, with 4 bases between. Germline lookup yields CDR1 MNHEY and CDR2 SMNVEV (reference sequence). CDR3 residues: CASSTDNEQFF. The CDR3 DNA reads TGTGCCAGCAGTACAGACAATGAGCAGTTCTTC.

This rearrangement joins TRBV19 to TRBJ2-6; D ambiguous. Trimming pared 3 bases from V and 0 bases from J, leaving 6 bases between. The CDR3 sequence is 15 residues long. Germline V CDR1 and CDR2: LNHDA, SQIVND (reference sequence). CDR3 loop: CASSIQNSGANVLTF. The CDR3 bases are TGTGCCAGTAGTATCCAGAACTCTGGGGCCAACGTCCTGACTTTC.

The chain has TRBV28 and TRBJ2-7; maybe TRBD1 (6 bases). Germline CDR1 MDHEN, CDR2 SYDVKM. Deletions cut 3 bases from V and 2 bases from J, with 11 bases between. The CDR3 spans 14 residues. The CDR3 region is CASSLAQGPYEQYF. The CDR3 DNA sequence: TGTGCCAGCAGTTTGGCACAGGGCCCCTACGAGCAGTACTTC.

This clone has just one count. The chain combines TRBV5-1 with TRBJ2-3; possibly TRBD1 for D (6 bases). Deletions cut 4 bases from V and 2 bases from J, with 11 bases between. There are 14 residues in the CDR3. Germline V lookup: CDR1 SGHRS, CDR2 YFSETQ. CDR3 coding DNA: TGCGCCAGCAGCCCAGGACAGAACACAGATACGCAGTATTTT. Its protein product is CASSPGQNTDTQYF.